The 30 T cell receptor beta chains listed next were all sequenced from one sample in a study of neurological immune-mediated disorders. TCRdb called the 5' RACE reads again in MiXCR, with one record for every CDR3 protein. Of tens of thousands of distinct CDR3 sequences detected, less than 4% appear once; the ten largest clones hold approximately 7.1%. The sample was PBMCs. Receptors were obtained from a man aged 55 to 70 with multiple sclerosis.

This clonotype was seen repeatedly, ten times or more. The chain carries TRBV18 and TRBJ1-2, with D tentatively TRBD1 (5 bases). The CDR3 runs to 14 residues. Germline V gene lookup returns CDR1 KGHSH and CDR2 LQKENI. Trimming shortened V by 2 bases and J by 4 bases, and 11 bases separated the two germline ends. The CDR3 sequence is CASSPAAGTYGYTF. The CDR3 nucleotides are TGTGCCAGCTCACCAGCCGCAGGGACCTATGGCTACACCTTC. The full variable domain, its missing parts supplied by reference TRBV18 and TRBJ1-2, is NAGVMQNPRHLVRRRGQEARLRCSPMKGHSHVYWYRQLPEEGLKFMVYLQKENIIDESGMPKERFSAEFPKEGPSILRIQQVVRGDSAAYFCASSPAAGTYGYTFGSGTRLTVV.

This clonotype was seen ten or more times. The V call is TRBV28, the J call TRBJ2-1; D ambiguous. The CDR3 length is 16 residues. V lost 2 bases and J lost 0, with 11 bases in between. Germline V gives CDR1 MDHEN, CDR2 SYDVKM. The CDR3 sequence: CASSLGGSFSYNEQFF. The CDR3 coding sequence is TGTGCCAGCAGTTTAGGCGGATCTTTCTCCTACAATGAGCAGTTCTTC.

In its sample, this clonotype ranks as medium-sized. This chain joins TRBV5-1 and TRBJ2-7; 12 nucleotides line up with TRBD1. The CDR3 consists of 15 residues. After removal of 4 bases from V and 4 bases from J, the junction contained 6 bases not matched to a gene. The germline gives CDR1 SGHRS, CDR2 YFSETQ. The CDR3 region has the DNA TGCGCCAGCAGCAACAAGGGACAGGGGGCTTACGAGCAGTACTTC. Translating gives CASSNKGQGAYEQYF.

This clonotype was counted ten times or more. This chain uses TRBV10-3 with TRBJ1-2; D uncertain. The germline V gene has CDR1 ENHRY and CDR2 SYGVKD. The CDR3 extends over 13 amino acids. Between the trimmed V and J ends, which lost 8 bases and 1 base, there was a span of 11 bases. CDR3 nucleotide sequence: TGTGCCATCTCAAAGAATAATAACTATGGCTACACCTTC. Its protein is CAISKNNNYGYTF.

This clonotype came up many times. V and J are TRBV28 and TRBJ2-7, with TRBD2 identical over 10 bases. This CDR3 has 15 amino acids. The V gene end was trimmed by 4 bases and the J gene end by 3 bases; junction bases not matched to a gene: 6. The germline CDR1 and CDR2 sequences are MDHEN and SYDVKM. Here the CDR3 reads CASSYVGLALYEQYF. CDR3 nucleotides: TGTGCCAGCAGTTACGTGGGACTAGCGCTCTACGAGCAGTACTTC.

This clonotype was observed at least ten times. The J gene is TRBJ2-1, the V gene TRBV5-1, with TRBD2 matching over 10 bases. J gave up 9 bases and V 7 bases, and 10 bases lay outside the gene matches. Germline CDR1 reads SGHRS; CDR2 reads YFSETQ. The CDR3 has 14 residues. CDR3 residues: CASGPGLARIEQFF. CDR3 nucleotide sequence: TGCGCCAGCGGCCCGGGACTAGCGAGGATTGAGCAGTTCTTC.

At least ten counts were recorded for this clonotype. The chain uses TRBV25-1 and TRBJ2-4, with D hard to call. The CDR3 contains 19 residues. V was cut by 1 base and J by 3 bases, with 22 bases left in between. Per the germline V gene, CDR1 is MGHDK and CDR2 is SYGVNS. In DNA form, the CDR3 reads TGTGCCAGCAGTGAATCTATAGGCGACACCCTTAGAGGCAAAAACATTCAGTACTTC. Its translation: CASSESIGDTLRGKNIQYF.

This clonotype came up many times. The J gene is TRBJ1-2, the V gene TRBV20-1; D remains unclear. The CDR3 sequence is 10 residues long. Per germline, CDR1 DFQATT and CDR2 SNEGSKA (reference sequence). The CDR3: CRPPGPVYTF. CDR3 coding DNA: TGCAGGCCCCCCGGGCCCGTCTACACCTTC.

By its share, this clonotype is medium-sized. The J gene is TRBJ2-7, the V gene TRBV12-3 or TRBV12-4, with TRBD1 matching 7 bases. J gave up 0 bases and V 4 bases, and 9 bases lay outside the gene matches. This CDR3 has 16 residues. The CDR3 loop is CASSSAPRDSSYEQYF. DNA of the CDR3: TGTGCCAGCAGTTCGGCCCCCCGGGACAGCTCCTACGAGCAGTACTTC.

In its sample, this clonotype was seen a few times. The chain combines TRBV7-8 with TRBJ2-7, with 11 bases fitting TRBD1. The CDR3 totals 15 residues. With V trimmed by 4 bases and J by 5 bases, 7 bases remained unmatched. In germline, CDR1 is SGHVS, CDR2 FQNEAQ. The CDR3 sequence is CASSWGTGGYDEQYF. The CDR3 coding sequence is TGTGCCAGCAGCTGGGGGACAGGGGGATATGACGAGCAGTACTTC.

This clonotype was detected many times. The chain recombines TRBV20-1 with TRBJ1-1; no reliable D call. V was clipped by 0 bases and J by 3 bases, with 11 bases between them. This CDR3 comprises 14 residues. Germline V gene lookup returns CDR1 DFQATT and CDR2 SNEGSKA (reference sequence). CDR3 sequence reads: CSARDQAGYTEAFF. Here the CDR3 DNA reads TGCAGTGCTAGAGATCAGGCGGGTTACACTGAAGCTTTCTTT.

Many counts were recorded for this clonotype. The J gene is TRBJ1-1, the V gene TRBV5-1, with 8 bases lining up with TRBD1. The V and J ends lost 4 bases and 0 bases, in that order; junction bases with no gene match: 5. The CDR3 is 15 amino acids. CDR1 is SGHRS, CDR2 YFSETQ, per germline. CDR3 loop: CASSESRGLNTEAFF. CDR3 in DNA: TGCGCCAGCAGCGAGAGCAGGGGGCTGAACACTGAAGCTTTCTTT.

This clonotype was observed many times. A junction boundary mismatches the germline segment, possibly from a read error. This chain uses TRBV7-9 with TRBJ1-2; D unclear. The CDR3 runs to 13 residues. Germline CDR1 SEHNR, CDR2 FQNEAQ (reference sequence). The CDR3 protein is CASSFTGDGLFAF. CDR3 nucleotides: TGTGCCAGCAGCTTTACGGGTGACGGCTTGTTCGCCTTC.

This clonotype was counted many times. DNA for the CDR3: TGCAGTGCTAGCAGGGGGAACACCGGGGAGCTGTTTTTT. As protein: CSASRGNTGELFF. The J gene is TRBJ2-2, the V gene TRBV20-1, with a possible D match to TRBD1 (6 bases). The CDR3 length is 13 residues. CDR1 and CDR2 from the germline V gene are DFQATT and SNEGSKA (reference sequence). V was clipped by 3 bases and J by 1 base, with 6 bases between them.

The sample holds many counts of this clonotype. This sequence joins TRBV7-2 and TRBJ2-7, with D unclear. Germline V gene lookup returns CDR1 SGHTA and CDR2 FQGNSA. The CDR3 sequence is 16 residues long. V shed 5 bases and J shed 0 bases, with 17 bases lying between them. CDR3 protein: CASSRETGLSSYEQYF. The CDR3 nucleotides read TGTGCCAGCAGCCGCGAGACGGGCTTGAGCTCCTACGAGCAGTACTTC.

In its sample, this clonotype was seen many times. CDR3 region: CSVLGGERDQPQHF. CDR3 coding DNA: TGCAGTGTCTTAGGGGGCGAACGGGATCAGCCCCAGCATTTT. The chain couples TRBV20-1 to TRBJ1-5; 7 positions agree with TRBD1. V shed 7 bases and J 5 bases; nucleotides not matched to a gene: 11. The CDR3 spans 14 residues. The germline CDR1 and CDR2 sequences are DFQATT and SNEGSKA (reference sequence).

Remarks on this clonotype: Since a much larger clone is just one base distant, this may be a read error. The chain carries TRBV7-2 and TRBJ2-1, with D tentatively TRBD2 (6 bases). Germline V gives CDR1 SGHTA, CDR2 FQGNSA. This CDR3 spans 15 amino acids. DNA for the CDR3: TGTGCCAGCAGCCTCCGCGCGGGGTCCTACAATGAGCGGTTCTTC. Its translation: CASSLRAGSYNERFF.

This clonotype has ten or more counts. This rearrangement joins TRBV12-3 or TRBV12-4 to TRBJ2-1, with a weak D call TRBD1 (5 bases). The CDR3 has 14 amino acids. The V end was cut by 5 bases, the J end by 6 bases, with 14 bases between. The CDR3 region has the DNA TGTGCCAGCAGTACCACCGACAGCCTCAATGAGCAGTTCTTC. Protein product: CASSTTDSLNEQFF.

Ten or more counts support this clonotype. This sequence joins TRBV20-1 and TRBJ2-1, with 10 bases fitting TRBD2. CDR3 length: 16 amino acids. Germline V CDR1 and CDR2: DFQATT, SNEGSKA (reference sequence). Trimming cost V 1 base and J 8 bases; bases outside gene matches: 11. In DNA, the CDR3 is TGCAGTGCTAGAGCATTACTAGCGGGGACTATCGATGAGCAGTTCTTC. Translating it yields CSARALLAGTIDEQFF.

This clonotype was observed many times. The chain links TRBV20-1 to TRBJ2-7, with 9 bases aligning to TRBD1. The CDR3 spans 14 residues. The germline V gene has CDR1 DFQATT and CDR2 SNEGSKA (reference sequence). V shed 0 bases and J 5 bases; nucleotides not matched to a gene: 5. CDR3 protein: CSARDPRTGDEQYF. The CDR3, as DNA: TGCAGTGCTAGAGATCCTAGGACAGGGGACGAGCAGTACTTC.

This clonotype was detected ten times or more. The chain recombines TRBV20-1 with TRBJ1-2; TRBD1 aligns across 11 bases. V dropped 2 bases and J dropped 3; count of bases not matched to a gene: 8. Germline lookup yields CDR1 DFQATT and CDR2 SNEGSKA (reference sequence). This CDR3 comprises 16 residues. The DNA of the CDR3 is TGCAGTGCTAGATTGGCCGGGACAGGGGGTGACTATGGCTACACCTTC. It is translated as CSARLAGTGGDYGYTF.

This clonotype was counted ten times or more. The chain employs TRBV20-1 and TRBJ2-1; no clear D gene. V gave up 1 base and J gave up 3 bases, with 13 bases separating them. Germline V lookup: CDR1 DFQATT, CDR2 SNEGSKA (reference sequence). This CDR3 region has 15 residues. The CDR3 here is CSARAAVHFYNEQFF. The CDR3 DNA reads as TGCAGTGCTAGAGCTGCGGTCCACTTCTACAATGAGCAGTTCTTC.

This clonotype was counted at least ten times. V usage is TRBV7-8 and J usage is TRBJ1-1, with D tentatively TRBD1 (6 bases). Germline CDR1 reads SGHVS; CDR2 reads FQNEAQ. Deletions cut 1 base from V and 6 bases from J, with 12 bases between. CDR3 length: 14 amino acids. The DNA of the CDR3 is TGTGCCAGCAGCTTAGACAGGGTTTTGGCTGAAGCTTTCTTT. This codes for CASSLDRVLAEAFF.

This clonotype was seen repeatedly, ten times or more. V usage is TRBV20-1 and J usage is TRBJ2-3; the match to TRBD2 covers 9 bases. Looked up from germline, CDR1 is DFQATT and CDR2 is SNEGSKA (reference sequence). This CDR3 is 17 amino acids long. The V gene end was trimmed by 0 bases and the J gene end by 4 bases; junction bases not matched to a gene: 11. The CDR3 nucleotides are TGCAGTGCTAGAGATCTTGGCGGGAGGGGTTTTGCAGATACGCAGTATTTT. Translation gives CSARDLGGRGFADTQYF.

This clonotype was recorded at least ten times. The chain joins TRBV18 to TRBJ1-2; possibly TRBD1 for D (6 bases). The germline gives CDR1 KGHSH, CDR2 LQKENI. The V end was cut by 6 bases, the J end by 4 bases, with 15 bases between. The CDR3 sequence is 14 residues long. The CDR3 DNA reads as TGTGCCAGCTCTCCGGTCGGGGGCGGCTATGGCTACACCTTC. This translates into CASSPVGGGYGYTF.

This clonotype was picked up many times. V gene TRBV6-2 or TRBV6-3 combines with J gene TRBJ2-7; D may be TRBD2 (6 bases). Trimming cost V 6 bases and J 5 bases, with 38 bases left between them. The CDR3 is made up of 21 amino acids. CDR1 and CDR2 from the germline V gene are MNHEY and SVGEGT. As DNA, the CDR3 is TGTGCCAGCAGCCAGAGGTATGATCTATGGACTACCGGGACGAAGGCCCACGAGCAGTACTTC. It yields the protein CASSQRYDLWTTGTKAHEQYF.

Notes on this clonotype: A much larger clone sits a single nucleotide away, making a read error possible. CDR3 sequence reads: CAISAADTKYF. CDR3 nucleotides: TGTGCCATCTCTGCGGCAGATACGAAGTATTTT. The chain recombines TRBV10-3 with TRBJ2-3; D is ambiguous. CDR3 length equals 11 residues. Per germline, CDR1 ENHRY and CDR2 SYGVKD.

This clonotype has a count of ten or more. The V gene is TRBV20-1, the J gene TRBJ2-6; no firm D call. The CDR3 contains 15 residues. Germline CDR1 reads DFQATT; CDR2 reads SNEGSKA (reference sequence). Trimming cost V 1 base and J 0 bases, with 7 bases left between them. CDR3 in amino acids: CSARGGTSGANVLTF. In DNA form, the CDR3 reads TGCAGTGCTAGAGGGGGAACCTCTGGGGCCAACGTCCTGACTTTC.

This clonotype appeared many times. The V call is TRBV20-1, the J call TRBJ2-2; 11 bases are a match to TRBD2. The CDR3 covers 14 residues. Germline V CDR1 and CDR2: DFQATT, SNEGSKA (reference sequence). After removal of 4 bases from V and 7 bases from J, the junction contained 5 bases not matched to a gene. The CDR3 DNA reads as TGCAGTGCTAATAGCGGGGGGGCCATCGGGGAGCTGTTTTTT. Its protein is CSANSGGAIGELFF.

This clonotype was observed at least ten times. The chain recombines TRBV20-1 with TRBJ2-3, with D hard to call. Trimming took off 0 bases at V and 0 bases at J, with 7 bases between the two ends. The CDR3 is 14 residues long. The germline CDR1 and CDR2 sequences are DFQATT and SNEGSKA (reference sequence). CDR3: CSARDLPSTDTQYF. Written as DNA, the CDR3 is TGCAGTGCTAGAGATCTCCCTAGCACAGATACGCAGTATTTT.